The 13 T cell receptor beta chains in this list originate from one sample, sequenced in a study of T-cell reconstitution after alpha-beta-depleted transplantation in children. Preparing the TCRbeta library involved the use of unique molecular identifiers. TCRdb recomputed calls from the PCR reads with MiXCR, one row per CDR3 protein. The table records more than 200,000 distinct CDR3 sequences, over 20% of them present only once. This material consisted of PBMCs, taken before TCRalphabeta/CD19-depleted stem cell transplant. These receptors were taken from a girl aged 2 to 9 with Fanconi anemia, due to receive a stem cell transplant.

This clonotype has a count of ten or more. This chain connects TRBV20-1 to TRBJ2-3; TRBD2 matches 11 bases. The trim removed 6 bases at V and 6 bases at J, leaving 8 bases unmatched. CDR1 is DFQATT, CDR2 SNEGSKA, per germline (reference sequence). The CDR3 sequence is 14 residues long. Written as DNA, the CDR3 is TGCAGTGCCAATAGCGGGAGGGCCCCCGATACGCAGTATTTT. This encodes CSANSGRAPDTQYF.

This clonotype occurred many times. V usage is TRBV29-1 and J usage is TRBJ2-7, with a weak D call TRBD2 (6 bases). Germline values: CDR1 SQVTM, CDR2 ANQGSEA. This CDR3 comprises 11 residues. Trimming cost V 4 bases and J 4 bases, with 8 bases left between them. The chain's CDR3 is CSVGREYEQYF. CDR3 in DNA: TGCAGCGTTGGGAGGGAGTACGAGCAGTACTTC.

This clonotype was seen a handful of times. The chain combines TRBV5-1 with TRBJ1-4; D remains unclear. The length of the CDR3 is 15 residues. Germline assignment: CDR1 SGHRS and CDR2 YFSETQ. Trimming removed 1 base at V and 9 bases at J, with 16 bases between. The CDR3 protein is CASSLSPFPDKKLFF. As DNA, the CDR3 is TGCGCCAGCAGCTTGTCGCCATTCCCAGACAAAAAACTGTTTTTT. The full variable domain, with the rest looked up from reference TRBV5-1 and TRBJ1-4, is KAGVTQTPRYLIKTRGQQVTLSCSPISGHRSVSWYQQTPGQGLQFLFEYFSETQRNKGNFPGRFSGRQFSNSRSEMNVSTLELGDSALYLCASSLSPFPDKKLFFGSGTQLSVL.

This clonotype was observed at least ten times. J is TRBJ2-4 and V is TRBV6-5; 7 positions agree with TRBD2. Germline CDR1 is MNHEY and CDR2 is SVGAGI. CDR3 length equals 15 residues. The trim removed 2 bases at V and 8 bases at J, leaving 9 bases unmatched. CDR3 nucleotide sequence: TGTGCCAGCAGTTACCGGACAACCGGGGGGTACATTCAGTACTTC. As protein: CASSYRTTGGYIQYF.

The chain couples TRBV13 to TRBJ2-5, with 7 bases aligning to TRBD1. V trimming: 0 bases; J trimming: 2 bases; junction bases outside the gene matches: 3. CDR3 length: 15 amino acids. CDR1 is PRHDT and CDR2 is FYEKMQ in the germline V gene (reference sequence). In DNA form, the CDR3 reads TGTGCCAGCAGCTTAGGGGACAGGTGGCAAGAGACCCAGTACTTC. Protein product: CASSLGDRWQETQYF.

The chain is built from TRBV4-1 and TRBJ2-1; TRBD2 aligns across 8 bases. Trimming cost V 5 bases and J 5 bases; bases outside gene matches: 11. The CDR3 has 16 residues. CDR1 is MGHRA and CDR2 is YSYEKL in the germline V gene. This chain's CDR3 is CASSNELAGPDNEQFF. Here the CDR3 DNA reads TGCGCCAGCAGCAACGAATTAGCGGGACCCGACAATGAGCAGTTCTTC.

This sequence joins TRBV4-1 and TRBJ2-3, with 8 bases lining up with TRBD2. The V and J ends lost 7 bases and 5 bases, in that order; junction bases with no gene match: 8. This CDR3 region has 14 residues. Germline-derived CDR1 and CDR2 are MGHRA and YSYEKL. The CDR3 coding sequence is TGCGCCAGCACCAAAGCCCTAGCGGGAGATACGCAGTATTTT. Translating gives CASTKALAGDTQYF.

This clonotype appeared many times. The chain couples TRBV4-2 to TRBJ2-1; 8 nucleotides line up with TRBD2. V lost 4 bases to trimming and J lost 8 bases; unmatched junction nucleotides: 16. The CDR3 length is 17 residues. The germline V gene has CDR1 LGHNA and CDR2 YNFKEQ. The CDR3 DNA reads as TGTGCCAGCAGCCCCCTGGGTGATAGCGGGAACTCGGATGAGCAGTTCTTC. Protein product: CASSPLGDSGNSDEQFF.

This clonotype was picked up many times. The CDR3 DNA reads as TGTGCCATCAGTGGGGACTACCACAGCACAGATACGCAGTATTTT. It codes for CAISGDYHSTDTQYF. The V gene is TRBV10-3, the J gene TRBJ2-3; 7 positions match TRBD2. Germline trimming cut 4 bases from V and 0 bases from J; bases unmatched to any gene: 4. The germline gives CDR1 ENHRY, CDR2 SYGVKD. The CDR3 has 15 amino acids.

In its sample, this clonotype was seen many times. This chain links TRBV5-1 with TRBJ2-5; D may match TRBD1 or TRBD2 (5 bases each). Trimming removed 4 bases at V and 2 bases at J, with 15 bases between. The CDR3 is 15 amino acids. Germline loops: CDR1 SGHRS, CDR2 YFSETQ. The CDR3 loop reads CASSHRAGAQETQYF. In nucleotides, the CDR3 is TGCGCCAGCAGCCACCGAGCCGGGGCTCAAGAGACCCAGTACTTC.

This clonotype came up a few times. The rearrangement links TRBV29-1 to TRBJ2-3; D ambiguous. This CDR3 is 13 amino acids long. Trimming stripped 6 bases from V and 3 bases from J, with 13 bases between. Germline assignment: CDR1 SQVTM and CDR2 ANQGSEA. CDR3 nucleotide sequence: TGCAGCGTCGCCCAGAGGTCGACAGATACGCAGTATTTT. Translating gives CSVAQRSTDTQYF.

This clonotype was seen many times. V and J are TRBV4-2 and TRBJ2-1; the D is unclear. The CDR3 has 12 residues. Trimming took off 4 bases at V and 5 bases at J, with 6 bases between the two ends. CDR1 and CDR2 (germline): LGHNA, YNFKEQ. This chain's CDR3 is CASSLLHNEQFF. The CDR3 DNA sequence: TGTGCCAGCAGCCTCTTGCACAATGAGCAGTTCTTC.

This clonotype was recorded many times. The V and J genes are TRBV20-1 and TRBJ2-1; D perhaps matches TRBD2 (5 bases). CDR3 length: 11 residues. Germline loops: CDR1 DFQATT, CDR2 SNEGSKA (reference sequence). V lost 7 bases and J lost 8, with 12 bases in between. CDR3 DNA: TGCAGTGAAACCCGGCGGGATGAGCAGTTCTTC. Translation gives CSETRRDEQFF.